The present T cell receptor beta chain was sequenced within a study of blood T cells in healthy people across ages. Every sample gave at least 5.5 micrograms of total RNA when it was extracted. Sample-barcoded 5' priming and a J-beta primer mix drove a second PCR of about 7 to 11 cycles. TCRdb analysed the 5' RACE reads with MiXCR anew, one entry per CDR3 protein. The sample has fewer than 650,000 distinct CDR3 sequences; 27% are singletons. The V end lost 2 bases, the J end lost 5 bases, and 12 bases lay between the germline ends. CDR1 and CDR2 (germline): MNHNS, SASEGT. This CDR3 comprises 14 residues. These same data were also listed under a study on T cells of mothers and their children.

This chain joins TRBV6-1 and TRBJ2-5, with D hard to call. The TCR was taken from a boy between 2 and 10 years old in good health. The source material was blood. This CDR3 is CASSETPRRETQYF. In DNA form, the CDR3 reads TGTGCCAGCAGTGAAACCCCCCGGCGGGAGACCCAGTACTTC.